This TCR beta chain was identified in a study of blood T cell repertoires in COVID-19. Sequenced by immunoSEQ multiplex PCR; TCRdb stores in-frame clones only, minus some. The sample yields roughly 150,000 clones, just under 85% seen once. The CDR3 length is 16 residues. Germline loops: CDR1 SGHRS, CDR2 YFSETQ. V lost 4 bases to trimming and J lost 0 bases; unmatched junction nucleotides: 5. This chain connects TRBV5-1 to TRBJ1-1; 11 bases agree with TRBD1. The specimen was peripheral blood. The origin of this receptor is an elderly woman with COVID-19, enrolled during active disease. The CDR3, as DNA: TGCGCCAGCAGCGTCCGGACAGGGGGCATGAACACTGAAGCTTTCTTT. This gives the protein CASSVRTGGMNTEAFF.